These 17 T cell receptor beta chains originate from one sample sequenced in a study of T cells in Graves' hyperthyroidism and ophthalmopathy. The TCR beta CDR3 regions underwent amplification using RNA transcripts as the source. The primer set for the first-round RT-PCR of the TCR CDR3 was HTBI. TCRdb re-called the multiplex PCR reads with MiXCR, one entry per CDR3 protein. Among hundreds of thousands of distinct CDR3 sequences listed, less than 20% were seen once. The sequenced sample consisted of blood. The receptor set was obtained from a man aged 35 to 55 with Graves' ophthalmopathy.

Notes on this clonotype: A junction boundary mismatches the germline segment, possibly from a read error. The gene calls are TRBV7-7 and TRBJ2-1; 12 nucleotides line up with TRBD1. In germline, CDR1 is SSHAT, CDR2 FNYEAQ (reference sequence). This CDR3 region has 15 residues. CDR3 in amino acids: CASSIGTGGHNEQFF. For the CDR3, the DNA is TGTGCTAGCAGCATCGGGACAGGGGGCCACAATGAGCAGTTCTTC.

The count of this clonotype is one. The rearrangement links TRBV15 to TRBJ2-2, with 9 bases lining up with TRBD1. V trimming: 0 bases; J trimming: 4 bases; junction bases outside the gene matches: 6. CDR3 size: 17 residues. Germline loops: CDR1 LNHNV, CDR2 YYDKDF (reference sequence). The CDR3, as DNA: TGTGCCACCAGCAGAGATTTTAGGACAGGGGCCACCGGGGAGCTGTTTTTT. Its protein product is CATSRDFRTGATGELFF.

V usage is TRBV18 and J usage is TRBJ2-1; a possible D gene is TRBD2 (6 bases). Germline V gene sequence: CDR1 KGHSH, CDR2 LQKENI. CDR3 size: 13 residues. V was pared by 5 bases and J by 5 bases, with 10 bases between. DNA of the CDR3: TGTGCCAGCTCATCCCGACTAGACAATGAGCAGTTCTTC. Translation gives CASSSRLDNEQFF. Supplemented by reference TRBV18 and TRBJ2-1, the full variable domain reads NAGVMQNPRHLVRRRGQEARLRCSPMKGHSHVYWYRQLPEEGLKFMVYLQKENIIDESGMPKERFSAEFPKEGPSILRIQQVVRGDSAAYFCASSSRLDNEQFFGPGTRLTVL.

This clonotype was seen a handful of times. This rearrangement joins TRBV29-1 to TRBJ1-2, with 10 bases lining up with TRBD1. This CDR3 comprises 13 residues. CDR1 is SQVTM, CDR2 ANQGSEA, per germline. The J segment lost 6 bases and the V segment lost 7 bases, leaving 8 bases of the junction unmatched. This CDR3 is CSARDRGRNGYTF. DNA of the CDR3: TGCAGCGCTCGGGACAGGGGAAGGAATGGCTACACCTTC.

This chain uses TRBV7-6 with TRBJ2-3, with D maybe TRBD1 (6 bases). The CDR3 extends over 14 amino acids. V was shortened by 5 bases and J by 3 bases, with 12 bases between the two germline ends. The germline V gene encodes CDR1 SGHVS and CDR2 FNYEAQ. The CDR3 region is CASSLGTQTDTQYF. The CDR3 coding sequence is TGTGCCAGCAGCCTCGGGACACAGACAGATACGCAGTATTTT. Supplemented by reference TRBV7-6 and TRBJ2-3, the full variable domain reads GAGVSQSPRYKVTKRGQDVALRCDPISGHVSLYWYRQALGQGPEFLTYFNYEAQQDKSGLPNDRFSAERPEGSISTLTIQRTEQRDSAMYRCASSLGTQTDTQYFGPGTRLTVL.

This clonotype has a count of ten or more. The chain carries TRBV12-3 or TRBV12-4 and TRBJ2-2; maybe TRBD2 (6 bases). Trimming stripped 5 bases from V and 14 bases from J, with 18 bases between. This CDR3 is 13 amino acids long. CDR3 amino acids: CASSLDTGGVLFF. The CDR3 coding sequence is TGTGCCAGCAGTCTAGACACCGGGGGAGTACTGTTTTTT.

This clonotype has just a few counts. V and J are TRBV20-1 and TRBJ1-3, with 8 bases identical to TRBD1. The CDR3 length is 15 residues. Losses at the gene ends were 1 base for V and 4 bases for J; bases not matched to a gene: 6. Germline CDR1 reads DFQATT; CDR2 reads SNEGSKA (reference sequence). In DNA form, the CDR3 reads TGCAGTGCTAGAGGGGGACAGGCCTTCGGAAACACCATATATTTT. Its translation is CSARGGQAFGNTIYF.

The chain is built from TRBV19 and TRBJ1-2; TRBD1 aligns across 9 bases. The CDR3 has 15 residues. Germline assignment: CDR1 LNHDA and CDR2 SQIVND (reference sequence). V lost 7 bases, J lost 5 bases, and 11 bases stayed unmatched. This chain's CDR3 is CASNAPQGAEYGYTF. In nucleotides, the CDR3 is TGTGCCAGTAACGCGCCACAGGGGGCGGAATATGGCTACACCTTC.

The chain is built from TRBV3-1 and TRBJ2-2, with TRBD1 matching 7 bases. Germline CDR1 is LGHDT and CDR2 is YNNKEL (reference sequence). The CDR3 length is 14 residues. After removal of 7 bases from V and 6 bases from J, the junction contained 8 bases not matched to a gene. CDR3 DNA: TGTGCCAGCATCACAAAGGGGGCCCCCGGGGAGCTGTTTTTT. It translates to CASITKGAPGELFF.

This clonotype was seen a single time. The genes are TRBV20-1 and TRBJ1-1; D is ambiguous. The germline V gene encodes CDR1 DFQATT and CDR2 SNEGSKA (reference sequence). The CDR3 runs to 15 residues. V was trimmed by 1 base and J by 4 bases, leaving 16 bases between them. CDR3 DNA sequence: TGCAGTGCTAGAGTCCCCCATACCATGCTCACTGAAGCTTTCTTT. Protein sequence: CSARVPHTMLTEAFF.

V and J are TRBV29-1 and TRBJ1-2, with D perhaps TRBD1 (5 bases). Germline V gene data show CDR1 as SQVTM and CDR2 as ANQGSEA. Trimming pared 2 bases from V and 3 bases from J, leaving 10 bases between. The CDR3 loop spans 13 amino acids. CDR3 sequence (DNA): TGCAGCGTTGAACGGAGGGGAGACTATGGCTACACCTTC. As protein: CSVERRGDYGYTF.

The rearrangement joins TRBV10-3 to TRBJ2-7; D might be TRBD2 (5 bases). The CDR3 runs to 11 residues. Germline CDR1 ENHRY, CDR2 SYGVKD. V was pared by 1 base and J by 7 bases, with 5 bases between. CDR3 sequence reads: CAISEWREQYF. DNA for the CDR3: TGTGCCATCAGTGAGTGGAGGGAGCAGTACTTC.

The chain is built from TRBV29-1 and TRBJ2-5, with 9 bases matching TRBD2. CDR3 size: 14 residues. Germline trimming cut 4 bases from V and 5 bases from J; bases unmatched to any gene: 8. Germline CDR1 reads SQVTM; CDR2 reads ANQGSEA. CDR3 sequence reads: CSVGVRRGGETQYF. The CDR3 region has the DNA TGCAGCGTTGGGGTGCGGCGGGGGGGCGAGACCCAGTACTTC.

The DNA for the CDR3 is TGTGCCAGCAGTTTCAGGGATAATGAAAAACTGTTTTTT. Translated, it gives CASSFRDNEKLFF. The chain recombines TRBV12-3 or TRBV12-4 with TRBJ1-4, with D perhaps matching TRBD1 (5 bases). This CDR3 has 13 amino acids. V dropped 3 bases and J dropped 4 bases, with 6 bases sitting between them.

The chain carries TRBV5-1 and TRBJ2-1, with D perhaps TRBD1 (6 bases). Germline V gene lookup returns CDR1 SGHRS and CDR2 YFSETQ. CDR3 length: 13 residues. The V gene lost 6 bases and the J gene lost 8 bases, with 15 bases spanning the gap. The CDR3 protein is CASNLGHLDEQFF. The CDR3 DNA reads TGCGCCAGCAACCTGGGACACCTCGATGAGCAGTTCTTC. The full variable domain, in which reference TRBV5-1 and TRBJ2-1 provide the parts outside the CDR3, is KAGVTQTPRYLIKTRGQQVTLSCSPISGHRSVSWYQQTPGQGLQFLFEYFSETQRNKGNFPGRFSGRQFSNSRSEMNVSTLELGDSALYLCASNLGHLDEQFFGPGTRLTVL.

This clonotype is a singleton in its sample. V and J are TRBV11-2 and TRBJ1-2, with 7 bases matching TRBD1. The CDR3 consists of 17 residues. J was trimmed by 8 bases and V by 0 bases; bases with no gene match: 15. Germline V gene data show CDR1 as SGHAT and CDR2 as FQNNGV. The CDR3: CASSLDLWGQPETGYTF. The DNA of the CDR3 is TGTGCCAGCAGCTTAGATCTGTGGGGACAGCCGGAGACGGGCTACACCTTC.

This sequence joins TRBV28 and TRBJ2-7; no clear D gene. V lost 3 bases and J 3 bases, leaving 9 bases between the germline ends. This CDR3 contains 13 residues. CDR1 and CDR2 (germline): MDHEN, SYDVKM. Here the CDR3 reads CASSFPTGYEQYF. For the CDR3, the DNA is TGTGCCAGCAGTTTCCCTACCGGCTACGAGCAGTACTTC.